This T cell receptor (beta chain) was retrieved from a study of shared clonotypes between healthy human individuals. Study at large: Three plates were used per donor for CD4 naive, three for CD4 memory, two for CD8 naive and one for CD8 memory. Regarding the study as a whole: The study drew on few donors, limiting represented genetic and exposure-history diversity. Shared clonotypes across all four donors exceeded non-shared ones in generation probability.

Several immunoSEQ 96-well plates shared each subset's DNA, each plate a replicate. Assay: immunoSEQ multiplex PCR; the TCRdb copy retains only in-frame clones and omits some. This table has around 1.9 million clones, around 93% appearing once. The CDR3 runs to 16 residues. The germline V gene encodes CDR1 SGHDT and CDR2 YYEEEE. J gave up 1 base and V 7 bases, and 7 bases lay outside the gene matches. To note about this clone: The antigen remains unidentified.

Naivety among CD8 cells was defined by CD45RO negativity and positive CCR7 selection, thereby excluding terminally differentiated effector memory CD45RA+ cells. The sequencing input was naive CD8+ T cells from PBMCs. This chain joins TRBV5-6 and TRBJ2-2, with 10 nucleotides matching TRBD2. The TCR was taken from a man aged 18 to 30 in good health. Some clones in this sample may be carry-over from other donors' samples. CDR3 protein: CASRFSSGRNTGELFF. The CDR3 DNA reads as TGTGCCAGCCGATTTTCTAGCGGGAGGAACACCGGGGAGCTGTTTTTT.